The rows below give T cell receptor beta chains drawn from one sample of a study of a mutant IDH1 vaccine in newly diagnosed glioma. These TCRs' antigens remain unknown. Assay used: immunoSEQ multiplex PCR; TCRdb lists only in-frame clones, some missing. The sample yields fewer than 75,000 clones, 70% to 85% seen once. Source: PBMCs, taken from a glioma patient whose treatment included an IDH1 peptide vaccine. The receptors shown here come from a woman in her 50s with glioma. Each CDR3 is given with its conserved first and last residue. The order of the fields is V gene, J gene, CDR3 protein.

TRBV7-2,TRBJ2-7,CASSLRPGGDEQYF
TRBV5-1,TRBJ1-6,CASAQGIENSPLHF
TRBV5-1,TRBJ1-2,CASSLETGLYGYTF
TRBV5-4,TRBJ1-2,CASSLGGFNYGYTF
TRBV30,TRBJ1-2,CAWSVQGAGGYTF
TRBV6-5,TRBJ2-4,CASSSTRQGKDIQYF
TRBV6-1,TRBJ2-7,CASSEAVYPMMDEQYF
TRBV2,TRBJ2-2,CASRGQTNTGELFF
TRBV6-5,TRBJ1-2,CASSYSSLSGYTF
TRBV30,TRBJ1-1,CAWRPHLRGNTEAFF
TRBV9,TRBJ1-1,CASSVGRNTEAFF
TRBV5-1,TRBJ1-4,CASSLGGAGEKLFF
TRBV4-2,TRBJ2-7,CASSQGGWDEQYF
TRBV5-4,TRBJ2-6,CASSLRGNSGANVLTF
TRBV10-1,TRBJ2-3,CASSSKWGVTDTQYF
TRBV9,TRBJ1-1,CASSPRDDLRNTEAFF
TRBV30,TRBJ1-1,CAWIGTANTEAFF
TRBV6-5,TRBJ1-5,CASSPTGSNNQPQHF
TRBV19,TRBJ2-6,CASRSGANVLTF
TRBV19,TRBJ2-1,CASSPTSGGAGDNEQFF
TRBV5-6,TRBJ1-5,CASSLRTEQLYSNQPQHF
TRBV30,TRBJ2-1,CAGLVRNEQFF
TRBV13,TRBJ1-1,CASSSTGWGYETEAFF
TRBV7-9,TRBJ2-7,CASSSAFSYEQYF
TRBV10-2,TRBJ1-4,CASSHRGGATNEKLFF
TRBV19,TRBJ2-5,CASSIRAAGRQETQYF
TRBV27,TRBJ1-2,CASSHRDRGLGYTF
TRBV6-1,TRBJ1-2,CASRVDKYGYTF
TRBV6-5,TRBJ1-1,CASSSTGRNTEAFF
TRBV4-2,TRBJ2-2,CASSHGTATGELFF
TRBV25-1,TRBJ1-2,CASGDAYYGYTF
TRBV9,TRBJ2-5,CASSVRVRETQYF
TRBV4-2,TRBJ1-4,CASSPPRTNEKLFF
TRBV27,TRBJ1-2,CASTFTRGQGLYGYTF
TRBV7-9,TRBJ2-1,CASRTRSGDYNEQFF
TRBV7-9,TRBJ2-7,CASSWTAYEQYF
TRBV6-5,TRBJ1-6,CASRIPGTVNSPLHF
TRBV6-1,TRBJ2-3,CASSEAQAGGKDTQYF
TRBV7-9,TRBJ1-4,CASSDLTTLDEKLFF
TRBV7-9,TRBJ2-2,CASSSTDNTGELFF
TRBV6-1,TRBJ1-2,CASRGGQGLGYTF
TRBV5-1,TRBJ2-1,CASSLEGGPSLIDNEQFF